These 3 T cell receptor beta chains were all obtained from the same sample, sequenced in a study of spatial heterogeneity in lung cancer. This sample's time point: blood taken at disease recurrence. Whole RNA from tumor, nontumor lung or frozen PBMC was sequenced unsorted. TCRdb re-called the 5' RACE reads through MiXCR, storing one row per CDR3 protein. Of 7,500 to 10,000 distinct CDR3 sequences in the sample, about 4% were seen once. This material consisted of PBMCs, taken at recurrence. The receptors were sampled from a female donor with early-stage non-small cell lung cancer.

This clonotype was picked up many times. Since the library was made to target alpha chains, this beta chain is a stray read and its abundance is not meaningful. The rearrangement links TRBV6-5 to TRBJ2-2; 7 bases fit TRBD2. With V trimmed by 7 bases and J by 1 base, 12 bases remained unmatched. The CDR3 totals 17 residues. Germline CDR1 is MNHEY and CDR2 is SVGAGI. CDR3 nucleotides: TGTGCCAGCATCGGGATTCCGGGGGGACGGAACACCGGGGAGCTGTTTTTT. Its protein product is CASIGIPGGRNTGELFF.

By sample share, this clonotype is medium-sized (0.01 to 0.1%). Being off target in a library aimed at alpha chains, this beta chain has a size of little meaning. The chain combines TRBV12-3 or TRBV12-4 with TRBJ1-2; D is unclear. The germline V and J ends were trimmed by 3 bases and 4 bases, with 9 bases remaining between them. The CDR3 extends over 13 amino acids. The CDR3 DNA reads TGTGCCAGCAGTTTGAGTCCGGCCTATGGCTACACCTTC. Translating it yields CASSLSPAYGYTF.

This clonotype is termed medium-sized (0.01 to 0.1%). In a library made to pick up alpha chains, this beta chain is a stray read with a size that means little. CDR3 loop: CASSDSTSGGDTQYF. Written as DNA, the CDR3 is TGTGCCAGCAGTGACTCGACTAGCGGGGGGGATACGCAGTATTTT. The gene calls are TRBV6-4 and TRBJ2-3; 13 nucleotides align to TRBD2. This CDR3 has 15 amino acids. Germline loops: CDR1 MRHNA, CDR2 SNTAGT. With V trimmed by 0 bases and J by 6 bases, 0 bases remained unmatched.